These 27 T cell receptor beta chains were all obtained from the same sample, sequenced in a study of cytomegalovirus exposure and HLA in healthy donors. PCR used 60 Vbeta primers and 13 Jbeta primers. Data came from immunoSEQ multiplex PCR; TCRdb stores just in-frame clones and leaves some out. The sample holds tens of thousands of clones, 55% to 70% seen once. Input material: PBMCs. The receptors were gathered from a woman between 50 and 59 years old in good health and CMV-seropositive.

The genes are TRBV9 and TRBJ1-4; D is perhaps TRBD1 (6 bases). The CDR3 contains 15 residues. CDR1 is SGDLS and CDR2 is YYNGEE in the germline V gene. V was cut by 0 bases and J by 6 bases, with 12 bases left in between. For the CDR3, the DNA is TGTGCCAGCAGCGTAGGGGGGCCAGGAGATGAAAAACTGTTTTTT. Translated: CASSVGGPGDEKLFF.

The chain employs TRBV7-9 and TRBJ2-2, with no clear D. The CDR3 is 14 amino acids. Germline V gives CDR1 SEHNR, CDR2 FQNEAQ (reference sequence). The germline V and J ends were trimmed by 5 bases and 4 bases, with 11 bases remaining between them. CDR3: CASSPGSLTGELFF. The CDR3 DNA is TGTGCCAGCAGCCCAGGAAGCCTCACCGGGGAGCTGTTTTTT.

DNA for the CDR3: TGTGCCAGCAGCTTGTCACTAGCGGGCCACAATGAGCAGTTCTTC. Translated, it gives CASSLSLAGHNEQFF. The chain employs TRBV5-4 and TRBJ2-1; 9 nucleotides line up with TRBD2. Trimming at V came to 1 base and at J to 5 bases, leaving 4 bases not matched to a gene. Germline CDR1 reads SGHNT; CDR2 reads YYREEE (reference sequence). The CDR3 is made up of 15 amino acids.

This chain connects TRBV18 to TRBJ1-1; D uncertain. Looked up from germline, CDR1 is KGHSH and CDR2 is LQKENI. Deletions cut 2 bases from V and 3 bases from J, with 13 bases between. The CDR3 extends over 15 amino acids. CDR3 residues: CASSPFDGIDTEAFF. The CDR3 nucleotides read TGTGCCAGCTCACCATTTGACGGGATAGACACTGAAGCTTTCTTT.

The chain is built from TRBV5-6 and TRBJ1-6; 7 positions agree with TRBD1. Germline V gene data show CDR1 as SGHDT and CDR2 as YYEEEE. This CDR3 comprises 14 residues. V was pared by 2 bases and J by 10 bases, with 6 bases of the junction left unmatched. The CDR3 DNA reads TGTGCCAGCAGCTTAAGGACAGGTTGGTCACCCCTCCACTTT. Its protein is CASSLRTGWSPLHF.

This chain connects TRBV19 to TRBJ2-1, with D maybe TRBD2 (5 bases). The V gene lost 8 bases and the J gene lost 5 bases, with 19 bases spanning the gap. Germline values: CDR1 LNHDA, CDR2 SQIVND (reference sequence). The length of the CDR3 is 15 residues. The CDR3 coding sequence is TGTGCCAGTTCGACCGGGATAAGGGCCAACAATGAGCAGTTCTTC. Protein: CASSTGIRANNEQFF.

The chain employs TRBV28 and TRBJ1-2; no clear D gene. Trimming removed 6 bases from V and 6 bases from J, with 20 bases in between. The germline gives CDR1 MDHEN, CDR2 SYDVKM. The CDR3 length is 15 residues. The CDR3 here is CASSSIMGPLDGYTF. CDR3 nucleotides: TGTGCCAGCAGCTCAATCATGGGCCCCCTCGATGGCTACACCTTC.

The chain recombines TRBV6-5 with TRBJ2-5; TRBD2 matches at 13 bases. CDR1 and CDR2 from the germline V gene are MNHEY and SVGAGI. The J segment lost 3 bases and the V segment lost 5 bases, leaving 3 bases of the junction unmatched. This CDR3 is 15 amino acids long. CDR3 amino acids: CASSLGLAGKETQYF. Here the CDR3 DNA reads TGTGCCAGCAGTCTGGGACTAGCGGGGAAAGAGACCCAGTACTTC.

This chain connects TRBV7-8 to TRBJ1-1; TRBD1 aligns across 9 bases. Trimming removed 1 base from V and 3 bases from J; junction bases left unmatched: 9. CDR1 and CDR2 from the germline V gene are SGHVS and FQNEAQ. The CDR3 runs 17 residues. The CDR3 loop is CASSLDRTGESDTEAFF. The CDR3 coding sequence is TGTGCCAGCAGCTTAGATCGGACAGGGGAAAGCGACACTGAAGCTTTCTTT.

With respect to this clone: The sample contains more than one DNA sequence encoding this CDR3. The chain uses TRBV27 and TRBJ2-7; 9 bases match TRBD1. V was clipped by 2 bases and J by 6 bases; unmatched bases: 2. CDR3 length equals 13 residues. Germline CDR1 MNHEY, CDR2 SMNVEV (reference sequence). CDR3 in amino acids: CASSLGTGSEQYF. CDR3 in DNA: TGTGCCAGCAGTTTAGGGACAGGGAGCGAGCAGTACTTC.

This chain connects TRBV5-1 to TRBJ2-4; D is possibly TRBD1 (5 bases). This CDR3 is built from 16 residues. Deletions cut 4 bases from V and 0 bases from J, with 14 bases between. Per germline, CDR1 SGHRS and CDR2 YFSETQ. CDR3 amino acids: CASSTTGFGAKNIQYF. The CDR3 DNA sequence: TGCGCCAGCAGCACAACAGGCTTTGGAGCCAAAAACATTCAGTACTTC.

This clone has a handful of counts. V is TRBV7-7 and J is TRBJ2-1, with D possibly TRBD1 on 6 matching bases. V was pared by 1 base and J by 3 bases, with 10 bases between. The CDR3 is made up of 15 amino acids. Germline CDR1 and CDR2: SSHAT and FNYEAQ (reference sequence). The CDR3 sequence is CASSLGSTGYNEQFF. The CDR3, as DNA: TGTGCCAGCAGCTTAGGTTCGACAGGCTACAATGAGCAGTTCTTC.

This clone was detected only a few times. The CDR3 DNA reads TGTGCCAGCAGCTTAGTGGGCAGGGGAGAGACCCAGTACTTC. Translating gives CASSLVGRGETQYF. V and J are TRBV7-9 and TRBJ2-5; tentative D call: TRBD1 (6 bases). The ends were cut back, 1 base at V and 4 bases at J, with 10 bases in the middle. Germline CDR1 is SEHNR and CDR2 is FQNEAQ (reference sequence). CDR3 size: 14 residues. The full variable domain, with the rest looked up from reference TRBV7-9 and TRBJ2-5, is DTGVSQNPRHKITKRGQNVTFRCDPISEHNRLYWYRQTLGQGPEFLTYFQNEAQLEKSRLLSDRFSAERPKGSFSTLEIQRTEQGDSAMYLCASSLVGRGETQYFGPGTRLLVL.

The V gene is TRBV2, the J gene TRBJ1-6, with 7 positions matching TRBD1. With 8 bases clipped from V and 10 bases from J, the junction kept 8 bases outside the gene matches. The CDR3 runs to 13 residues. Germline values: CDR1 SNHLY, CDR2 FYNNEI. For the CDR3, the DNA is TGTGCCAGCGGAGGACAGGAGGGATCACCCCTCCACTTT. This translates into CASGGQEGSPLHF. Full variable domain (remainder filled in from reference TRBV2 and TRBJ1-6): EPEVTQTPSHQVTQMGQEVILRCVPISNHLYFYWYRQILGQKVEFLVSFYNNEISEKSEIFDDQFSVERPDGSNFTLKIRSTKLEDSAMYFCASGGQEGSPLHFGNGTRLTVT.

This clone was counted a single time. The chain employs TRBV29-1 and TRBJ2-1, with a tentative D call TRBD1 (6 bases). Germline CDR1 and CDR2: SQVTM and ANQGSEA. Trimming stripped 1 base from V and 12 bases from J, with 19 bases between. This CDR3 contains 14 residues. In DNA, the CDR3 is TGCAGCGTTGAAGCGGGCTGGGGGCAAGGTGTGCAGTTCTTC. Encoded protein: CSVEAGWGQGVQFF.

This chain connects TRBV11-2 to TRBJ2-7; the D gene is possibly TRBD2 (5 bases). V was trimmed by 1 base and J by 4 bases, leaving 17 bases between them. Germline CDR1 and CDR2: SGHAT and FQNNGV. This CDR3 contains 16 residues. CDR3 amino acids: CASSLVGLVGGYEQYF. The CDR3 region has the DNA TGTGCCAGCAGCTTAGTCGGGCTGGTAGGCGGGTACGAGCAGTACTTC.

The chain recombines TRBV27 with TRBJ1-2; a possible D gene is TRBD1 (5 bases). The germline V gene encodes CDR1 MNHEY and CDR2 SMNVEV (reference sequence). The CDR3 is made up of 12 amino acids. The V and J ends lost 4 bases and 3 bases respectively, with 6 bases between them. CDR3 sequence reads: CASSSGDYGYTF. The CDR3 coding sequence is TGTGCCAGCAGTTCGGGGGACTATGGCTACACCTTC.

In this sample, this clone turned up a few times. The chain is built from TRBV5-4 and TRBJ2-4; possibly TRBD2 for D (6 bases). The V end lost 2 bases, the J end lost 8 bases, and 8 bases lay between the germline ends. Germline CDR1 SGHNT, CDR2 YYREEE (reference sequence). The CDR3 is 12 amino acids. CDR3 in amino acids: CASSFGGDIQYF. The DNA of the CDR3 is TGTGCCAGCAGCTTTGGAGGGGACATTCAGTACTTC.

CDR3 in amino acids: CASSLAPGGDEQFF. The CDR3 region has the DNA TGCGCCAGCAGCTTGGCCCCGGGGGGGGATGAGCAGTTCTTC. This rearrangement joins TRBV5-1 to TRBJ2-1; 8 nucleotides agree with TRBD2. CDR1 is SGHRS, CDR2 YFSETQ, per germline. V shed 0 bases, J shed 8 bases, and the junction held 4 bases outside the gene matches. The CDR3 has 14 amino acids.

The chain's CDR3 is CASRTDSSYEQYF. For the CDR3, the DNA is TGTGCCAGCAGAACGGACAGTTCCTACGAGCAGTACTTC. This sequence joins TRBV6-5 and TRBJ2-7; D is perhaps TRBD1 (6 bases). V gave up 6 bases and J gave up 1 base, with 10 bases separating them. Germline V CDR1 and CDR2: MNHEY, SVGAGI. The CDR3 contains 13 residues.

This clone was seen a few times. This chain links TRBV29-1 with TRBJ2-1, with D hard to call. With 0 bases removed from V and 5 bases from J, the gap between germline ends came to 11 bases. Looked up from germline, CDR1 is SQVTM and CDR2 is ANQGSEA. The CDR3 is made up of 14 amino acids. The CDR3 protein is CSVEDLNNNNEQFF. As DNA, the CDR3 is TGCAGCGTTGAAGACCTGAACAATAACAATGAGCAGTTCTTC.

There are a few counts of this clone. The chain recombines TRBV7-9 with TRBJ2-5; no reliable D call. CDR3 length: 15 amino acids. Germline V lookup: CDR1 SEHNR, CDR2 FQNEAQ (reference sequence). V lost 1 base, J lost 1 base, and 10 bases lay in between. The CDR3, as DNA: TGTGCCAGCAGCTTAGGAGCGCCTAGCCAAGAGACCCAGTACTTC. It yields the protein CASSLGAPSQETQYF.

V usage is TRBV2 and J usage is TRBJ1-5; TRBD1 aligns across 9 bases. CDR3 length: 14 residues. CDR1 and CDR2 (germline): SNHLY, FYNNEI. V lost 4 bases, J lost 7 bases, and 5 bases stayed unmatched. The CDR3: CASSAGQGEQPQHF. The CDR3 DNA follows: TGTGCCAGCAGTGCGGGACAGGGAGAACAGCCCCAGCATTTT.

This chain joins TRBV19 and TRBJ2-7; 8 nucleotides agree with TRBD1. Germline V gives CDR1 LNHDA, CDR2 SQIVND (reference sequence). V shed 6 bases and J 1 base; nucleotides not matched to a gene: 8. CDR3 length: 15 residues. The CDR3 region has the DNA TGTGCCAGTAGCGAGACGGGACAGGCATCCTACGAGCAGTACTTC. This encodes CASSETGQASYEQYF.

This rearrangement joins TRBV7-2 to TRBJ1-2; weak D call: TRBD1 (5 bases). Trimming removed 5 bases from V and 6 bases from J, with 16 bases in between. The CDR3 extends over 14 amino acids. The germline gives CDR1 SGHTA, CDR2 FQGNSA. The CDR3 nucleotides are TGTGCCAGCAGCGCCAGGGTGCAAATCGATGGCTACACCTTC. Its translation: CASSARVQIDGYTF.

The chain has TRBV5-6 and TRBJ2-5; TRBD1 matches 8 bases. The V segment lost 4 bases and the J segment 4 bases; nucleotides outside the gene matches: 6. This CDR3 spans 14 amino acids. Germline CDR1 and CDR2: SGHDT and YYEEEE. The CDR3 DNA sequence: TGTGCCAGCAGCGACTCAGGGGGCCGAGAGACCCAGTACTTC. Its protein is CASSDSGGRETQYF.

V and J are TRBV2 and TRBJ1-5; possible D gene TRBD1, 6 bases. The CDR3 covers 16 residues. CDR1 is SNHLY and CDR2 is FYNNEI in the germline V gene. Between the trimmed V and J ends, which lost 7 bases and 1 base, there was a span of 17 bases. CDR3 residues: CASTPDRPSSNQPQHF. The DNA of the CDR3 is TGTGCCAGCACCCCGGACAGACCCTCGAGCAATCAGCCCCAGCATTTT.